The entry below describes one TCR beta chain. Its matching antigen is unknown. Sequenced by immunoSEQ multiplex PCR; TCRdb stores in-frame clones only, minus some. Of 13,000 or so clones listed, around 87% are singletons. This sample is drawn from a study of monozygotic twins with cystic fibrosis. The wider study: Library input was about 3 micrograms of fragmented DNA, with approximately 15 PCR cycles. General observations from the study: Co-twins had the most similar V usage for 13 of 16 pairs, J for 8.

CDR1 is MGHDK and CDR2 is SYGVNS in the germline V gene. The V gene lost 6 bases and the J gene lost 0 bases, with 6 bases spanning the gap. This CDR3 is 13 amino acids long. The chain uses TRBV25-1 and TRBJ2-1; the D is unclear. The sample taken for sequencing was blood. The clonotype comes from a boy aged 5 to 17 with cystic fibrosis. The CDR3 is CASRKSSYNEQFF. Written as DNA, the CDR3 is TGTGCCAGCAGGAAAAGCTCCTACAATGAGCAGTTCTTC.